The present entry profiles one T cell receptor (beta chain) with its context. Its cognate antigen is unknown. There are 14 residues in the CDR3. V dropped 0 bases and J dropped 2 bases, with 9 bases sitting between them. Germline lookup yields CDR1 GTSNPN and CDR2 SVGIG (reference sequence). Sequencing relied on a cDNA template that was reverse transcribed from extracted RNA. The assay was immunoSEQ multiplex PCR, and TCRdb's table has in-frame clones only and misses some. The sample has a few hundred thousand clones; roughly 69% are singletons. Sorted out of PBMCs were CD4+ T cells and CD8+ T cells. This sample was taken from a study of CD8+ T cells in alopecia areata. As for the study in general: Those treated were given oral tofacitinib at 5 to 10 mg twice daily. Tofacitinib exposure lasted 6 to 18 months, followed by 6 months off drug.

General observations from the study: More clonal than normal scalp was lesional scalp, particularly alopecia totalis/universalis.

The TCR sequence derives from a human donor with alopecia areata. The genes are TRBV30 and TRBJ2-3, with D tentatively TRBD1 (5 bases). This sample comprised CD4+ T cells sorted from blood, obtained at week 0. CDR3 coding DNA: TGTGCCTGGAGTGTACTGGGGCTCACAGATACGCAGTATTTT. It yields the protein CAWSVLGLTDTQYF. Full variable domain (missing parts from reference TRBV30 and TRBJ2-3): SQTIHQWPATLVQPVGSPLSLECTVEGTSNPNLYWYRQAAGRGLQLLFYSVGIGQISSEVPQNLSASRPQDRQFILSSKKLLLSDSGFYLCAWSVLGLTDTQYFGPGTRLTVL.